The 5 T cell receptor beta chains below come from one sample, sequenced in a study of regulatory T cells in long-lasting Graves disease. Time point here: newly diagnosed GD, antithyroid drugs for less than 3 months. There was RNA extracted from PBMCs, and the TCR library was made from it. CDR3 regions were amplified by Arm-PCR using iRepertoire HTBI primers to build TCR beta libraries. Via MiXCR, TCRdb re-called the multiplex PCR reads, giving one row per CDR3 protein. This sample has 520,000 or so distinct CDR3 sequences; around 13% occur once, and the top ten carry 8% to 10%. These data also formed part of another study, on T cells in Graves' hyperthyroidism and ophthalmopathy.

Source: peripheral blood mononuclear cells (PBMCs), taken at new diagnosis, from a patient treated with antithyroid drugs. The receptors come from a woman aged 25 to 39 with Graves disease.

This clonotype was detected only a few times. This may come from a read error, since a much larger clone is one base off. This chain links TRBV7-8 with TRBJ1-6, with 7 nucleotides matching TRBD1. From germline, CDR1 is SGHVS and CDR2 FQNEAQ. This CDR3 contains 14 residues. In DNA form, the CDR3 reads TGTGCCAGCAGCTTAGCAGGGGGCAATTCACCCCTCCCCTTT. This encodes CASSLAGGNSPLPF.

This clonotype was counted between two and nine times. CDR3 bases: TGCAGTGCTCAGCCCATGAGGGCCGGGGCAGATACGCAGTATTTT. Protein: CSAQPMRAGADTQYF. J is TRBJ2-3 and V is TRBV20-1, with D possibly being TRBD2 (5 bases). Deletions cut 5 bases from V and 4 bases from J, with 19 bases between. Germline V gene data show CDR1 as DFQATT and CDR2 as SNEGSKA (reference sequence). The CDR3 extends over 15 amino acids.

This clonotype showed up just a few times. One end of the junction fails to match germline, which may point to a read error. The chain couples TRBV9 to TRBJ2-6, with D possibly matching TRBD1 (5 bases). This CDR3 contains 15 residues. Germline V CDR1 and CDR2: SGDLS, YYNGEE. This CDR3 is CAGSSQGSGANVLTF. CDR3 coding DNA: TGTGCCGGCAGCAGTCAGGGTTCTGGGGCCAACGTCCTGACTTTC.

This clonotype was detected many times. The CDR3 DNA is TGTGCCTGGAGTGTATCCGCGTCCGAGCAGTACTTC. Protein: CAWSVSASEQYF. V gene TRBV30 combines with J gene TRBJ2-7; no clear D gene. The germline CDR1 and CDR2 sequences are GTSNPN and SVGIG (reference sequence). Between the trimmed V and J ends, which lost 0 bases and 6 bases, there was a span of 9 bases. The CDR3 has 12 amino acids. The variable domain in full, with the rest retrieved from reference TRBV30 and TRBJ2-7, is SQTIHQWPATLVQPVGSPLSLECTVEGTSNPNLYWYRQAAGRGLQLLFYSVGIGQISSEVPQNLSASRPQDRQFILSSKKLLLSDSGFYLCAWSVSASEQYFGPGTRLTVT.

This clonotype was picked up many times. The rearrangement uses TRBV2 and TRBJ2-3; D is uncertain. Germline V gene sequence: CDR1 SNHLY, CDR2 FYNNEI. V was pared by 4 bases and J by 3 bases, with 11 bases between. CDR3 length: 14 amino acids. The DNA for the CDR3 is TGTGCCAGCAGTGCCTGGCTGGAAACAGATACGCAGTATTTT. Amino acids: CASSAWLETDTQYF.